The table lists the clone carrying this T cell receptor (beta chain) with a few counts. What it recognizes is unknown. A second roughly 6 to 12 cycle PCR used barcoded and J-beta primers. MiXCR, applied by TCRdb to the 5' RACE reads, yields one record per CDR3 protein. The sample shows hundreds of thousands of distinct CDR3 sequences, around 43% of them seen only once. The sample is drawn from a study of blood T cells in healthy people across ages. Study results and limitations: More naive CD4+ cells and higher diversity marked long-lived donors relative to aged donors.

This clonotype was sampled from a man older than 75 in good health. The sequencing input was blood.

Here the CDR3 DNA reads TGTGCCAGCAGTCCCCCGGTAGTCGTGGGCTACAATGAGCAGTTCTTC. This gives the protein CASSPPVVVGYNEQFF. The chain recombines TRBV28 with TRBJ2-1; D is undetermined. Germline CDR1 MDHEN, CDR2 SYDVKM. V gave up 5 bases and J gave up 3 bases, with 17 bases separating them. The CDR3 length is 16 residues.